Given below is one T cell receptor beta chain in context. The record originates from a study of OX40 agonist ivuxolimab in advanced cancers. Assay used: immunoSEQ multiplex PCR; TCRdb lists only in-frame clones, some missing. The table has more than 9,000 clones, around 72% seen once. CDR3 length: 12 amino acids. V lost 6 bases, J lost 8 bases, and 13 bases lay in between. Germline-derived CDR1 and CDR2 are SEHNR and FQNEAQ (reference sequence). The sequencing here drew on CD4+ or CD8+ T cells sorted from blood, taken in a trial of the OX40 agonist ivuxolimab. The rearrangement uses TRBV7-9 and TRBJ1-1, with D hard to call. The sequence was obtained from an adult with an advanced solid tumor such as melanoma, head and neck, liver or kidney cancer. This CDR3 is CASRVEYSEAFF. DNA of the CDR3: TGTGCCAGCAGGGTGGAATACAGCGAAGCTTTCTTT. The full variable domain, its missing parts supplied by reference TRBV7-9 and TRBJ1-1, is DTGVSQNPRHKITKRGQNVTFRCDPISEHNRLYWYRQTLGQGPEFLTYFQNEAQLEKSRLLSDRFSAERPKGSFSTLEIQRTEQGDSAMYLCASRVEYSEAFFGQGTRLTVV.